What follows are 31 T cell receptor beta chains derived from one specimen sequenced in a study of T cell changes during pregnancy in multiple sclerosis. Method: immunoSEQ multiplex PCR; TCRdb's copy keeps in-frame clones and lacks some. The profile shows 75,000 to 95,000 clones, more than 80% of them singletons. The sequencing used peripheral blood, collected in the first trimester of pregnancy. These receptors all stem from a female donor in good health, enrolled as a control in a pregnancy study.

The chain couples TRBV6-5 to TRBJ2-1; 10 nucleotides line up with TRBD2. The CDR3 is 13 residues long. Per germline, CDR1 MNHEY and CDR2 SVGAGI. V lost 6 bases, J lost 10 bases, and 6 bases stayed unmatched. The CDR3 here is CASRGPSGGEQFF. The CDR3 DNA sequence: TGTGCCAGCAGGGGGCCTAGCGGGGGAGAGCAGTTCTTC.

This clone was recorded only once. V usage is TRBV28 and J usage is TRBJ2-1; the match to TRBD1 covers 8 bases. The V segment lost 2 bases and the J segment 4 bases; nucleotides outside the gene matches: 4. Germline CDR1 is MDHEN and CDR2 is SYDVKM. The CDR3 contains 15 residues. The CDR3 loop reads CASSLQGAGYNEQFF. As DNA, the CDR3 is TGTGCCAGCAGTTTACAGGGGGCTGGTTACAATGAGCAGTTCTTC. The entire variable domain, with the rest obtained from reference TRBV28 and TRBJ2-1, is as follows: DVKVTQSSRYLVKRTGEKVFLECVQDMDHENMFWYRQDPGLGLRLIYFSYDVKMKEKGDIPEGYSVSREKKERFSLILESASTNQTSMYLCASSLQGAGYNEQFFGPGTRLTVL.

The chain employs TRBV19 and TRBJ1-1; D unclear. Germline lookup yields CDR1 LNHDA and CDR2 SQIVND (reference sequence). The CDR3 consists of 14 residues. V lost 2 bases and J lost 3, with 10 bases in between. The CDR3 is CASSIYQEDTEAFF. As DNA, the CDR3 is TGTGCCAGTAGTATATACCAGGAGGACACTGAAGCTTTCTTT.

The V and J genes are TRBV9 and TRBJ1-5; D remains ambiguous. CDR1 is SGDLS and CDR2 is YYNGEE in the germline V gene. CDR3 size: 15 residues. Trimming removed 0 bases at V and 0 bases at J, with 7 bases between. CDR3 sequence: CASSVGGYSNQPQHF. As DNA, the CDR3 is TGTGCCAGCAGCGTAGGCGGTTATAGCAATCAGCCCCAGCATTTT.

This clone has a single count. This rearrangement joins TRBV10-2 to TRBJ2-1, with TRBD2 identical over 9 bases. Germline lookup yields CDR1 WSHSY and CDR2 SAAADI. V dropped 3 bases and J dropped 7; count of bases not matched to a gene: 7. The CDR3 has 15 residues. CDR3 amino acids: CASSELAGVGNEQFF. The CDR3 DNA reads as TGCGCCAGCAGTGAATTAGCGGGAGTGGGGAATGAGCAGTTCTTC.

This rearrangement joins TRBV5-4 to TRBJ2-1, with 7 nucleotides matching TRBD2. V gave up 1 base and J gave up 3 bases; unmatched junction bases: 7. Looked up from germline, CDR1 is SGHNT and CDR2 is YYREEE (reference sequence). The CDR3 runs 16 residues. CDR3 in amino acids: CASSLQRGQNYNEQFF. CDR3 nucleotide sequence: TGTGCCAGCAGCTTGCAGCGGGGCCAAAACTACAATGAGCAGTTCTTC.

The chain recombines TRBV7-8 with TRBJ1-1, with D unresolved. The CDR3 extends over 13 amino acids. V lost 4 bases and J lost 4, with 10 bases in between. Germline CDR1 and CDR2: SGHVS and FQNEAQ. The CDR3 coding sequence is TGTGCCAGCAGCTCCGAACGGGGCACTGAAGCTTTCTTT. Translated, it gives CASSSERGTEAFF.

The chain joins TRBV13 to TRBJ2-7; 7 nucleotides match TRBD2. V was clipped by 5 bases and J by 5 bases; unmatched bases: 12. In germline, CDR1 is PRHDT, CDR2 FYEKMQ (reference sequence). The CDR3 contains 15 residues. This chain's CDR3 is CASSPTREGRHEQYF. The CDR3 coding sequence is TGTGCCAGCAGCCCCACTAGGGAGGGGAGGCACGAGCAGTACTTC. Based on the CDR3 plus reference TRBV13 and TRBJ2-7, the full variable domain is AAGVIQSPRHLIKEKRETATLKCYPIPRHDTVYWYQQGPGQDPQFLISFYEKMQSDKGSIPDRFSAQQFSDYHSELNMSSLELGDSALYFCASSPTREGRHEQYFGPGTRLTVT.

The chain joins TRBV7-6 to TRBJ2-5; D is possibly TRBD1 (6 bases). V shed 3 bases and J shed 2 bases, with 13 bases lying between them. Germline V gives CDR1 SGHVS, CDR2 FNYEAQ. The CDR3 consists of 15 residues. The CDR3 sequence is CASSLFGQKQETQYF. For the CDR3, the DNA is TGTGCCAGCAGCTTGTTTGGACAGAAACAAGAGACCCAGTACTTC. Full variable domain (rest looked up from reference TRBV7-6 and TRBJ2-5): GAGVSQSPRYKVTKRGQDVALRCDPISGHVSLYWYRQALGQGPEFLTYFNYEAQQDKSGLPNDRFSAERPEGSISTLTIQRTEQRDSAMYRCASSLFGQKQETQYFGPGTRLLVL.

The chain uses TRBV6-5 and TRBJ2-5; TRBD1 aligns across 10 bases. The CDR3 runs to 14 residues. Germline V lookup: CDR1 MNHEY, CDR2 SVGAGI. V lost 6 bases, J lost 5 bases, and 6 bases stayed unmatched. CDR3 protein: CASSPGQGQETQYF. CDR3 sequence (DNA): TGTGCCAGCAGCCCGGGACAGGGGCAGGAGACCCAGTACTTC.

The J gene is TRBJ2-5, the V gene TRBV7-2, with D perhaps matching TRBD2 (7 bases). Germline V gene sequence: CDR1 SGHTA, CDR2 FQGNSA. The CDR3 runs 14 residues. The V end lost 5 bases, the J end lost 5 bases, and 15 bases lay between the germline ends. Here the CDR3 reads CASSLGGTRETQYF. CDR3 nucleotides: TGTGCCAGCAGCCTCGGGGGGACAAGGGAGACCCAGTACTTC.

This chain links TRBV6-4 with TRBJ2-6, with D perhaps TRBD1 (5 bases). The CDR3 has 16 residues. Looked up from germline, CDR1 is MRHNA and CDR2 is SNTAGT. V dropped 3 bases and J dropped 0 bases, with 9 bases sitting between them. CDR3 in DNA: TGTGCCAGCAGTGAATCAGACAGCTCTGGGGCCAACGTCCTGACTTTC. As protein: CASSESDSSGANVLTF.

This chain uses TRBV5-1 with TRBJ1-1, with a possible D match to TRBD1 (5 bases). The CDR3 spans 13 residues. The V and J ends lost 0 bases and 4 bases respectively, with 7 bases between them. Germline V gene data show CDR1 as SGHRS and CDR2 as YFSETQ. CDR3: CASSLGGITEAFF. CDR3 nucleotide sequence: TGCGCCAGCAGCTTGGGGGGCATCACTGAAGCTTTCTTT.

This chain joins TRBV18 and TRBJ1-4; unclear D gene. The V end was cut by 3 bases, the J end by 0 bases, with 14 bases between. Germline assignment: CDR1 KGHSH and CDR2 LQKENI. The CDR3 spans 17 residues. In DNA, the CDR3 is TGTGCCAGCTCACCTCCAAATACGGGGTCAACTAATGAAAAACTGTTTTTT. Its protein product is CASSPPNTGSTNEKLFF. The variable domain in full, completed from reference TRBV18 and TRBJ1-4, reads NAGVMQNPRHLVRRRGQEARLRCSPMKGHSHVYWYRQLPEEGLKFMVYLQKENIIDESGMPKERFSAEFPKEGPSILRIQQVVRGDSAAYFCASSPPNTGSTNEKLFFGSGTQLSVL.

A note on this clone: The junction differs from germline at one of its ends, possibly a read error. The chain uses TRBV28 and TRBJ1-4, with TRBD1 matching 10 bases. CDR3 length: 15 amino acids. In germline, CDR1 is MDHEN, CDR2 SYDVKM. CDR3 residues: CASSFGTGANEKLFF. CDR3 nucleotide sequence: TGTGCCAGCAGTTTTGGGACAGGGGCTAATGAGAAACTGTTTTTT.

CDR3 protein: CASTPGTVWGEKLFF. The CDR3 nucleotides are TGTGCCAGCACCCCCGGGACAGTCTGGGGTGAAAAACTGTTTTTT. V gene TRBV7-2 combines with J gene TRBJ1-4; TRBD1 matches 7 bases. CDR3 length: 15 residues. V dropped 7 bases and J dropped 7; count of bases not matched to a gene: 12. CDR1 SGHTA and CDR2 FQGNSA come from the germline V gene.

The V call is TRBV7-6, the J call TRBJ2-2; TRBD2 is a possible D gene (6 bases). The CDR3 has 15 amino acids. Trimming removed 6 bases at V and 5 bases at J, with 16 bases between. Looked up from germline, CDR1 is SGHVS and CDR2 is FNYEAQ. The CDR3 spells CASSGGPGGTGELFF. CDR3 DNA sequence: TGTGCCAGCAGTGGGGGTCCTGGAGGGACCGGGGAGCTGTTTTTT. Full variable domain (rest looked up from reference TRBV7-6 and TRBJ2-2): GAGVSQSPRYKVTKRGQDVALRCDPISGHVSLYWYRQALGQGPEFLTYFNYEAQQDKSGLPNDRFSAERPEGSISTLTIQRTEQRDSAMYRCASSGGPGGTGELFFGEGSRLTVL.

The rearrangement joins TRBV4-1 to TRBJ2-2; possible D gene TRBD2, 5 bases. V was pared by 8 bases and J by 0 bases, with 7 bases between. The germline gives CDR1 MGHRA, CDR2 YSYEKL. The CDR3 spans 13 residues. The CDR3 nucleotides are TGCGCCAGCTCCGGGACGAACACCGGGGAGCTGTTTTTT. It translates to CASSGTNTGELFF.

The chain carries TRBV28 and TRBJ2-7, with 10 bases fitting TRBD2. Per germline, CDR1 MDHEN and CDR2 SYDVKM. The CDR3 is made up of 14 amino acids. V shed 7 bases, J shed 6 bases, and the junction held 9 bases outside the gene matches. The chain's CDR3 is CASMSLAGVREQYF. Written as DNA, the CDR3 is TGTGCCAGCATGAGCCTAGCGGGAGTACGCGAGCAGTACTTC.

The chain combines TRBV10-2 with TRBJ1-6, with D perhaps TRBD1 (5 bases). The V end was cut by 2 bases, the J end by 18 bases, with 20 bases between. Germline CDR1 is WSHSY and CDR2 is SAAADI. CDR3 length: 14 amino acids. The CDR3 DNA follows: TGCGCCAGCAGTGAGATTGGGCAACAGGACCTTCCCCACTTT. It translates to CASSEIGQQDLPHF.

The rearrangement uses TRBV19 and TRBJ1-4; 7 nucleotides match TRBD1. CDR1 LNHDA and CDR2 SQIVND come from the germline V gene (reference sequence). The trim removed 6 bases at V and 8 bases at J, leaving 9 bases unmatched. This CDR3 contains 14 residues. The CDR3 bases are TGTGCCAGTAGCACAGGGGAATGGTGGGAAAAACTGTTTTTT. Amino acids: CASSTGEWWEKLFF. The full variable domain, with the rest looked up from reference TRBV19 and TRBJ1-4, is DGGITQSPKYLFRKEGQNVTLSCEQNLNHDAMYWYRQDPGQGLRLIYYSQIVNDFQKGDIAEGYSVSREKKESFPLTVTSAQKNPTAFYLCASSTGEWWEKLFFGSGTQLSVL.

The chain uses TRBV18 and TRBJ2-7; no reliable D call. CDR3 length: 14 residues. Germline lookup yields CDR1 KGHSH and CDR2 LQKENI. V lost 3 bases, J lost 5 bases, and 14 bases lay in between. The CDR3: CASSPSGYLDEQYF. CDR3 bases: TGTGCCAGCTCACCTTCCGGGTATCTCGACGAGCAGTACTTC.

The chain recombines TRBV2 with TRBJ2-7; D not certain. The CDR3 is made up of 12 amino acids. CDR1 SNHLY and CDR2 FYNNEI come from the germline V gene. Trimming took off 5 bases at V and 2 bases at J, with 7 bases between the two ends. CDR3 region: CASSISPYEQYF. DNA for the CDR3: TGTGCCAGCAGTATCTCCCCCTACGAGCAGTACTTC.

The rearrangement uses TRBV19 and TRBJ1-1; perhaps TRBD1 as D (5 bases). The CDR3 spans 12 residues. Per germline, CDR1 LNHDA and CDR2 SQIVND (reference sequence). The V gene lost 3 bases and the J gene lost 4 bases, with 6 bases spanning the gap. The CDR3 nucleotides are TGTGCCAGTAGTATGGGGGGCACTGAAGCTTTCTTT. Protein: CASSMGGTEAFF.

The chain links TRBV6-5 to TRBJ1-5; D gene uncertain. Germline CDR1 is MNHEY and CDR2 is SVGAGI. CDR3 size: 15 residues. V was shortened by 7 bases and J by 2 bases, with 15 bases between the two germline ends. CDR3 DNA: TGTGCCAGCACTCCCGGCCGGGGAGGCAATCAGCCCCAGCATTTT. Its translation: CASTPGRGGNQPQHF.

This chain uses TRBV10-3 with TRBJ2-3; 9 positions agree with TRBD2. This CDR3 region has 16 residues. Germline values: CDR1 ENHRY, CDR2 SYGVKD. V shed 0 bases and J 1 base; nucleotides not matched to a gene: 2. This chain's CDR3 is CAISESGGGGTDTQYF. The CDR3 DNA reads as TGTGCCATCAGTGAGTCAGGCGGGGGGGGCACAGATACGCAGTATTTT.

This clone came up once. V gene TRBV5-1 combines with J gene TRBJ2-2; 7 bases fit TRBD2. The length of the CDR3 is 16 residues. V dropped 5 bases and J dropped 4; count of bases not matched to a gene: 11. In germline, CDR1 is SGHRS, CDR2 YFSETQ. The CDR3 DNA is TGCGCCAGCAGTCCCCTCCGGGGGGAGGGCACCGGGGAGCTGTTTTTT. Translation gives CASSPLRGEGTGELFF.

The J gene is TRBJ2-1, the V gene TRBV4-3, with D possibly being TRBD2 (6 bases). The CDR3 has 17 amino acids. Germline V gene data show CDR1 as LGHNA and CDR2 as YSLEER. V dropped 0 bases and J dropped 5 bases, with 17 bases sitting between them. The CDR3 is CASSQDATGLSHNEQFF. DNA of the CDR3: TGCGCCAGCAGCCAAGACGCGACCGGACTAAGCCACAATGAGCAGTTCTTC.

The chain has TRBV6-6 and TRBJ1-4; 10 nucleotides agree with TRBD1. Germline CDR1 and CDR2: MNHNY and SVGAGI (reference sequence). With 6 bases clipped from V and 8 bases from J, the junction kept 3 bases outside the gene matches. The CDR3 covers 13 residues. As DNA, the CDR3 is TGTGCCAGCAGGACAGGGGGCCGGGAAAAACTGTTTTTT. Its translation is CASRTGGREKLFF.

V usage is TRBV30 and J usage is TRBJ2-1; 7 bases are a match to TRBD2. Losses at the gene ends were 0 bases for V and 9 bases for J; bases not matched to a gene: 11. Germline-derived CDR1 and CDR2 are GTSNPN and SVGIG (reference sequence). The CDR3 has 15 residues. DNA for the CDR3: TGTGCCTGGAGTGTTAGGACTAGGGGCCGCGTTGAGCAGTTCTTC. Its protein product is CAWSVRTRGRVEQFF.

The chain uses TRBV19 and TRBJ2-2; a weak D match, TRBD1 (6 bases). The CDR3 consists of 15 residues. Germline V lookup: CDR1 LNHDA, CDR2 SQIVND (reference sequence). V lost 7 bases, J lost 4 bases, and 16 bases lay in between. The DNA for the CDR3 is TGTGCCAGTACTTGGTTAGGGGGTCCCACCGGGGAGCTGTTTTTT. Translating it yields CASTWLGGPTGELFF.